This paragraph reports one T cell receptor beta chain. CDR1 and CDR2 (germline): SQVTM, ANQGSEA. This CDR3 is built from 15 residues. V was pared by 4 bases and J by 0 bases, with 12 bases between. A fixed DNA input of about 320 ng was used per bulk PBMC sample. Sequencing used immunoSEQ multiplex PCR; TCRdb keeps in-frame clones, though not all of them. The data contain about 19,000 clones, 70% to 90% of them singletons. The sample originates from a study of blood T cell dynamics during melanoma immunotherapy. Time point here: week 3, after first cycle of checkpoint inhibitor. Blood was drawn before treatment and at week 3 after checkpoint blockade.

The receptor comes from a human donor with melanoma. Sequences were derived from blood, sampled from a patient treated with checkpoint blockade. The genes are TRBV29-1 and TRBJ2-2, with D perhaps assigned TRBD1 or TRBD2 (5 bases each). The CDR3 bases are TGCAGCGTTGGGGTTGGGGGATCGAACACCGGGGAGCTGTTTTTT. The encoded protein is CSVGVGGSNTGELFF.